This T cell receptor beta chain was captured in a study of Graves' ophthalmopathy and Graves' hyperthyroidism. Per germline, CDR1 SQVTM and CDR2 ANQGSEA. The CDR3 is made up of 14 amino acids. The ends were cut back, 6 bases at V and 5 bases at J, with 19 bases in the middle. From RNA, the CDR3 regions of TCR beta chains were amplified and sequenced. HTBI primers served in a first-round RT-PCR, which a second-round multiplex PCR followed. In TCRdb, the multiplex PCR reads were re-called with MiXCR into one record per CDR3 protein. The sample gives around 1,200,000 distinct CDR3 sequences, about 35% of which show up once; over 8.5% is in the top ten.

The origin of this receptor is an adult man with Graves' hyperthyroidism. The chain recombines TRBV29-1 with TRBJ2-5, with D possibly called TRBD1 or TRBD2 (6 bases each). The specimen sequenced was peripheral blood or thyroid tissue (not recorded which). The CDR3 sequence: CSVKGGGGPETQYF. The CDR3 DNA reads as TGCAGCGTGAAGGGAGGTGGGGGGCCCGAGACCCAGTACTTC.